This entry concerns a single T cell receptor (beta chain). Its cognate antigen is unknown. Other DNA sequences in the sample encode the same CDR3. This specimen comes from a study of beta chain features in type 1 diabetes. Study-level results: At VDJ recombination sites, type 1 diabetes patients had fewer insertions and more deleted nucleotides. Cells that show high TCR expression could be over-represented by cDNA sequencing.

The authors reverse transcribed all of the isolated RNA, so sequencing captured expressed TCRB transcripts. The data were produced by immunoSEQ multiplex PCR, yet TCRdb's version contains in-frame clones alone and is incomplete. The data contain 860,000 or so clones, roughly a sixth of them seen just once; the ten biggest clones take up about 0.025%. V was clipped by 0 bases and J by 4 bases, with 9 bases between them. The germline V gene encodes CDR1 LNHNV and CDR2 YYDKDF (reference sequence). CDR3 length: 14 amino acids. The material sequenced was naive CD4+ T cells from blood. The V gene is TRBV15, the J gene TRBJ1-2, with a possible D match to TRBD1 (5 bases). The source of this sequence is a woman aged 18-29 years in good health. Here the CDR3 reads CATSRDRGGYGYTF. For the CDR3, the DNA is TGTGCCACCAGCAGAGATCGGGGGGGCTATGGCTACACCTTC.